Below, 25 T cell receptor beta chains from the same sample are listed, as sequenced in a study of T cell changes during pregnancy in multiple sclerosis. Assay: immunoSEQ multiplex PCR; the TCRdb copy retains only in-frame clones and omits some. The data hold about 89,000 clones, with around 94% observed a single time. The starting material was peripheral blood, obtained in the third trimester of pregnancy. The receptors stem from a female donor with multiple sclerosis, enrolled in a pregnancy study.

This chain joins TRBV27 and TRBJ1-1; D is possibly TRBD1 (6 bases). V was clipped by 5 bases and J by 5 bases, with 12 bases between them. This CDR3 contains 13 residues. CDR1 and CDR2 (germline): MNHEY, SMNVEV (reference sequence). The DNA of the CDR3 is TGTGCCAGCAGTCCTACAGGGTGGACTGAAGCTTTCTTT. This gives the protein CASSPTGWTEAFF.

CDR3 amino acids: CASSFDATGGYSNQPQHF. The CDR3 nucleotides are TGTGCCAGCAGTTTTGACGCGACAGGGGGTTATAGCAATCAGCCCCAGCATTTT. This chain links TRBV7-2 with TRBJ1-5, with 9 bases lining up with TRBD1. The CDR3 is 18 residues long. Germline lookup yields CDR1 SGHTA and CDR2 FQGNSA. J gave up 0 bases and V 6 bases, and 12 bases lay outside the gene matches.

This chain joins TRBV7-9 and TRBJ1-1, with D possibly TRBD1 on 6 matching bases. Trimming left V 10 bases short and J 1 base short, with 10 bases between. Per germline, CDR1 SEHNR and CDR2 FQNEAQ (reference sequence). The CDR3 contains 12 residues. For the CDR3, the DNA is TGTGCCATCTTACAGGGGAACACTGAAGCTTTCTTT. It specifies CAILQGNTEAFF.

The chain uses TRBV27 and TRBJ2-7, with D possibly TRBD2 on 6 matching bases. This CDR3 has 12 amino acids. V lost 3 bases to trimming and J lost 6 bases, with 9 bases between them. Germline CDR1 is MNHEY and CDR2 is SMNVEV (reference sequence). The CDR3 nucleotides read TGTGCCAGCAGTTTGGCTAGCGTCGAGCAGTACTTC. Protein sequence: CASSLASVEQYF.

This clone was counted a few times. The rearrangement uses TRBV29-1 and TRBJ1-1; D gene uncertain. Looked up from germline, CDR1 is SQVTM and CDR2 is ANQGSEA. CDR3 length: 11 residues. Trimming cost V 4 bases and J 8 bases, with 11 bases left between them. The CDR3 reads CSVGSRYEAFF. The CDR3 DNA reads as TGCAGCGTTGGTAGCCGTTACGAAGCTTTCTTT. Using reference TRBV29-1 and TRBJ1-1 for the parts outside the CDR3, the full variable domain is SAVISQKPSRDICQRGTSLTIQCQVDSQVTMMFWYRQQPGQSLTLIATANQGSEATYESGFVIDKFPISRPNLTFSTLTVSNMSPEDSSIYLCSVGSRYEAFFGQGTRLTVV.

DNA of the CDR3: TGTGCCAGCACCCTAGATTCCGGGGTGTATGGCTACACCTTC. Protein product: CASTLDSGVYGYTF. The chain carries TRBV6-6 and TRBJ1-2; D is ambiguous. CDR3 length: 14 amino acids. Trimming stripped 7 bases from V and 5 bases from J, with 17 bases between. Germline V lookup: CDR1 MNHNY, CDR2 SVGAGI (reference sequence).

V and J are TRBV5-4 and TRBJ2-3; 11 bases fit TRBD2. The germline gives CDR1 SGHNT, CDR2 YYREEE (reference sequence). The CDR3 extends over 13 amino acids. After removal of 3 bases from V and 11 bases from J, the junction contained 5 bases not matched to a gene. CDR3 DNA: TGTGCCAGCAGCTGGGGGACTAGCGGAGAGCAGTATTTT. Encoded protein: CASSWGTSGEQYF.

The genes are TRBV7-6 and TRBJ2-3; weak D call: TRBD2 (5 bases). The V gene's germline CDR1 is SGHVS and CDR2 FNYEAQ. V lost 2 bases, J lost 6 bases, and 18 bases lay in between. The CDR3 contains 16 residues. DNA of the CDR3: TGTGCCAGCAGCTTATCGGGTCTTAGCGAGGCTGATACGCAGTATTTT. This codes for CASSLSGLSEADTQYF.

Written as DNA, the CDR3 is TGCGCCGCGTCAGGCCAGGGGGCAAACGAGCAGTACTTC. Residues: CAASGQGANEQYF. V and J are TRBV4-1 and TRBJ2-7, with 8 positions matching TRBD1. Germline V gene lookup returns CDR1 MGHRA and CDR2 YSYEKL. The V gene end was trimmed by 11 bases and the J gene end by 5 bases; junction bases not matched to a gene: 11. The CDR3 length is 13 residues.

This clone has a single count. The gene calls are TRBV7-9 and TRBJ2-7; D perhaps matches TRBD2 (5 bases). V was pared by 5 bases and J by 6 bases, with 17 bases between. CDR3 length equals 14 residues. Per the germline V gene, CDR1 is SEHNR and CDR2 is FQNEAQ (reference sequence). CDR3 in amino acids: CASSPRSGIPEQYF. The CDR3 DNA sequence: TGTGCCAGCAGCCCCCGGTCCGGGATCCCCGAGCAGTACTTC.

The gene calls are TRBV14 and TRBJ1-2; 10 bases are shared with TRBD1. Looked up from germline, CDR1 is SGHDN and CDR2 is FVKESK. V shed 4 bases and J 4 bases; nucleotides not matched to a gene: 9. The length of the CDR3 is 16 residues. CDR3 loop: CASSPGQGSPIYGYTF. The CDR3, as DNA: TGTGCCAGCAGCCCGGGACAGGGGTCCCCCATCTATGGCTACACCTTC.

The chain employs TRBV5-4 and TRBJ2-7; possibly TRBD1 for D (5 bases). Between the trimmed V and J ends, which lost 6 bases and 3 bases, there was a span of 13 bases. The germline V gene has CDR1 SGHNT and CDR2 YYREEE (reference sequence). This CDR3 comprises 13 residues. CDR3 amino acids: CASNDRQSYEQYF. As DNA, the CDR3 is TGTGCCAGCAACGATCGACAGAGCTACGAGCAGTACTTC.

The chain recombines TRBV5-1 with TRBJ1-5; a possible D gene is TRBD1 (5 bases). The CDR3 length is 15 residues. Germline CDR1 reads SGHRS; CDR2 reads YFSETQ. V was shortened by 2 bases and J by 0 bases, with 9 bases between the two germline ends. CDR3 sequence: CASSFGDSSNQPQHF. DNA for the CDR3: TGCGCCAGCAGCTTCGGCGACAGTAGCAATCAGCCCCAGCATTTT.

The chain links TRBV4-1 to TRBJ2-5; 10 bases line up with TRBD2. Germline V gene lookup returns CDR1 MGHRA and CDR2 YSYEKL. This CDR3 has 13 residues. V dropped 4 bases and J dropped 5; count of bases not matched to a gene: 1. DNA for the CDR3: TGCGCCAGCAGCCGGGGACTAGCGGAGACCCAGTACTTC. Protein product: CASSRGLAETQYF.

The DNA of the CDR3 is TGTGCCAGCAGCTACCAGGGACTAGCGGGCCTGAACACCGGGGAGCTGTTTTTT. It translates to CASSYQGLAGLNTGELFF. The chain employs TRBV5-4 and TRBJ2-2; TRBD2 matches at 12 bases. Trimming cost V 3 bases and J 1 base; bases outside gene matches: 7. CDR1 is SGHNT and CDR2 is YYREEE in the germline V gene (reference sequence). There are 18 residues in the CDR3.

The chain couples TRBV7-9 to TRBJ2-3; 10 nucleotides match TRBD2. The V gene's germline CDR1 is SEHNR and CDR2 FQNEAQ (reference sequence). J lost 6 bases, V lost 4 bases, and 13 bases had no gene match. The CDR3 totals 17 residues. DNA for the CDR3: TGTGCCAGCAGCTCTAGACTAGCGGGCCTTTGGAGGGATACGCAGTATTTT. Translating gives CASSSRLAGLWRDTQYF.

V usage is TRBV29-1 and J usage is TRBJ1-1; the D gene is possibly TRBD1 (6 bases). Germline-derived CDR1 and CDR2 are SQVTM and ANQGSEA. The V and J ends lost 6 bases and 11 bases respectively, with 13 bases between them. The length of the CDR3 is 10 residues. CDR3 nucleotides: TGCAGCGTGTTAAGGGGGTTTGCTTTCTTT. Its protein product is CSVLRGFAFF.

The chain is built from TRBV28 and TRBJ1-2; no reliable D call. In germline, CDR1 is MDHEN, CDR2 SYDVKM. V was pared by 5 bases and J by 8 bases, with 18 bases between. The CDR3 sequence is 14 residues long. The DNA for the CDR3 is TGTGCCAGCAGTCCGACCTCGGTGGGCTACGGCTACACCTTC. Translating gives CASSPTSVGYGYTF.

The CDR3 DNA is TGTGCCAGCAGCCCCGTCCGGGACAGGGTTCACGAGCAGTACTTC. Protein sequence: CASSPVRDRVHEQYF. The V call is TRBV27, the J call TRBJ2-7; TRBD1 aligns across 9 bases. The germline gives CDR1 MNHEY, CDR2 SMNVEV (reference sequence). Losses at the gene ends were 6 bases for V and 5 bases for J; bases not matched to a gene: 11. CDR3 length: 15 amino acids.

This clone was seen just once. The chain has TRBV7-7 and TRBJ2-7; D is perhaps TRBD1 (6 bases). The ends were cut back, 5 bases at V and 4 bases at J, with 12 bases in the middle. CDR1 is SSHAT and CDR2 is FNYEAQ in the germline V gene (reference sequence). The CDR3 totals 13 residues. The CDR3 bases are TGTGCCAGCAGCCCGTCGACAGGTTACGAGCAGTACTTC. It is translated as CASSPSTGYEQYF.

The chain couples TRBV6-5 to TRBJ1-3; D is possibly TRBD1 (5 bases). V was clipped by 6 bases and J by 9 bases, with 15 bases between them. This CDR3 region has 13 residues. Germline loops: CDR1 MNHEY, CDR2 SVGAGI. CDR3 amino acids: CASSDGAGGTIYF. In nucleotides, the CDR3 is TGTGCCAGCAGCGACGGGGCCGGGGGCACCATATATTTT.

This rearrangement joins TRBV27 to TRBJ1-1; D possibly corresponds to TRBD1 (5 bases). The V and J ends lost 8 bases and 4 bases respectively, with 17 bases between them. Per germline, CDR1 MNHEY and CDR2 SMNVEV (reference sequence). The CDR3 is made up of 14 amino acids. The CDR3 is CASGGGLSVTEAFF. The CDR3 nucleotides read TGTGCCAGCGGGGGGGGTCTTTCGGTCACTGAAGCTTTCTTT.

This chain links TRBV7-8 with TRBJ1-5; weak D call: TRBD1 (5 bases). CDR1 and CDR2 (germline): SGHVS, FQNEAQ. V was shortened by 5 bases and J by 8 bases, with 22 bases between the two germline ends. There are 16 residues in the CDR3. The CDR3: CASSPRTRNILEPQHF. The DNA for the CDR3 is TGTGCCAGCAGCCCGAGGACAAGAAATATTTTGGAGCCCCAGCATTTT.

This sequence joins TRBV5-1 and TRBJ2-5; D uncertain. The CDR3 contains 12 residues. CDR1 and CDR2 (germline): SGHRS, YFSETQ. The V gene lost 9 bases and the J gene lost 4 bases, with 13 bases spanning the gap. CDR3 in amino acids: CATRSNGETQYF. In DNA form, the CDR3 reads TGCGCCACGCGCTCTAACGGAGAGACCCAGTACTTC.

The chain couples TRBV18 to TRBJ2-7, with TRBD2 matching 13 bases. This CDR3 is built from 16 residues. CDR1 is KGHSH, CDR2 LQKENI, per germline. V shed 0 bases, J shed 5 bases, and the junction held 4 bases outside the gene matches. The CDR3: CASSPPSGLAGNEQYF. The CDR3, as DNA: TGTGCCAGCTCACCACCGTCGGGACTAGCGGGGAACGAGCAGTACTTC.